This T cell receptor (beta chain) comes out of a study of beta chain features in type 1 diabetes. All of the isolated RNA was reverse transcribed, so expressed TCRB transcripts were sequenced. Profiled with immunoSEQ multiplex PCR; TCRdb holds only in-frame clones, not every one. This table has some 330,000 clones, approximately 11% appearing once. This sequence originates from a woman in her twenties or thirties in good health. The sequencing input was naive CD4+ T cells from blood.

The CDR3 DNA reads as TGTGCCAGCAGCTTAGGGGACAGGGCGGGCGAGACCCAGTACTTC. Its translation is CASSLGDRAGETQYF. This chain links TRBV7-9 with TRBJ2-5, with 9 bases fitting TRBD1. The CDR3 is made up of 15 amino acids. Germline-derived CDR1 and CDR2 are SEHNR and FQNEAQ (reference sequence). J was trimmed by 5 bases and V by 1 base; bases with no gene match: 5.